A selection of T cell receptor beta chains follows, all from one sample in a study of blood T cell repertoires in COVID-19. The protocol was immunoSEQ multiplex PCR, while the TCRdb copy is restricted to in-frame clones and leaves out a portion. The table includes just over 350,000 clones, roughly 90% detected once. The specimen was peripheral blood. These TCRs come from a woman aged 55-70 years with COVID-19, enrolled during active disease. Each CDR3 is given with its conserved first and last residue. The order of the fields is V gene, clone size, J gene, D gene, CDR3 protein, CDR3 DNA. A D gene is named only where the DNA matches it firmly. Clone size is given for some rows only: seen once, a few or many times, or a class if the clone is expanded.

V: TRBV9; size: NA; J: TRBJ2-1; D: NA; CDR3: CASSPEGGRGEQFF; DNA: TGTGCCAGCAGCCCAGAAGGGGGACGGGGTGAGCAGTTCTTC
V: TRBV7-8; size: NA; J: TRBJ2-1; D: NA; CDR3: CASSPLRGSSYNEQFF; DNA: TGTGCCAGCAGCCCGTTGAGAGGTAGCTCCTACAATGAGCAGTTCTTC
V: TRBV7-9; size: NA; J: TRBJ2-5; D: NA; CDR3: CASSLGGAGQETQYF; DNA: TGTGCCAGCAGCTTGGGTGGGGCAGGCCAAGAGACCCAGTACTTC
V: TRBV6-5; size: NA; J: TRBJ1-2; D: NA; CDR3: CASSWTRTVGSGYTF; DNA: TGTGCCAGCAGTTGGACACGGACAGTTGGCAGTGGCTACACCTTC
V: TRBV30; size: NA; J: TRBJ1-3; D: TRBD1; CDR3: CAWRTGDRNTIYF; DNA: TGTGCCTGGAGAACAGGGGATAGAAACACCATATATTTT
V: TRBV11-1; size: NA; J: TRBJ1-1; D: TRBD1; CDR3: CASSRLQGANTEAFF; DNA: TGTGCCAGCAGCCGTCTACAGGGGGCGAACACTGAAGCTTTCTTT
V: TRBV19; size: NA; J: TRBJ2-5; D: TRBD2; CDR3: CASSSSGGSPGETQYF; DNA: TGTGCCAGTAGTAGTAGCGGGGGGTCCCCGGGGGAGACCCAGTACTTC
V: TRBV7-2; size: NA; J: TRBJ2-7; D: TRBD1; CDR3: CASSLTIQGLGYEQYF; DNA: TGTGCCAGCAGCTTAACCATACAGGGGTTGGGCTACGAGCAGTACTTC
V: TRBV7-2; size: NA; J: TRBJ2-7; D: TRBD2; CDR3: CASSPMGLAVEQYF; DNA: TGTGCCAGCAGCCCAATGGGACTAGCGGTGGAGCAGTACTTC
V: TRBV30; size: NA; J: TRBJ2-7; D: TRBD2; CDR3: CAWRALAGGYEQYF; DNA: TGTGCCTGGAGAGCACTAGCGGGGGGCTACGAGCAGTACTTC
V: TRBV6-5; size: NA; J: TRBJ1-1; D: TRBD1; CDR3: CASSYSTGPNTEAFF; DNA: TGTGCCAGCAGTTACTCGACAGGGCCGAACACTGAAGCTTTCTTT
V: TRBV5-6; size: NA; J: TRBJ1-4; D: NA; CDR3: CASSRIAANEKLFF; DNA: TGTGCCAGCAGCCGCATAGCGGCAAATGAAAAACTGTTTTTT
V: TRBV5-4; size: NA; J: TRBJ2-5; D: NA; CDR3: CASSFAGAGETQYF; DNA: TGTGCCAGCAGCTTTGCGGGGGCAGGGGAGACCCAGTACTTC
V: TRBV6-2/TRBV6-3; size: NA; J: TRBJ2-5; D: NA; CDR3: CASSFGAETQYF; DNA: TGTGCCAGCAGTTTTGGGGCGGAGACCCAGTACTTC
V: TRBV5-1; size: NA; J: TRBJ2-4; D: NA; CDR3: CASSLVSLEDIQYF; DNA: TGCGCCAGCAGCCTGGTATCCCTAGAGGATATTCAGTACTTC
V: TRBV7-9; size: NA; J: TRBJ2-3; D: NA; CDR3: CASSLELAAYTQYF; DNA: TGTGCCAGCAGCTTAGAATTAGCGGCTTATACGCAGTATTTT
V: TRBV5-1; size: NA; J: TRBJ1-1; D: NA; CDR3: CASSGSYDRPGAFF; DNA: TGCGCCAGCAGCGGAAGCTACGACAGGCCTGGAGCTTTCTTT
V: TRBV7-9; size: NA; J: TRBJ1-4; D: NA; CDR3: CASERNEKLFF; DNA: TGTGCCAGCGAGAGGAATGAAAAACTGTTTTTT
V: TRBV7-2; size: once; J: TRBJ2-5; D: TRBD2; CDR3: CASSRGDETQYF; DNA: TGTGCCAGCAGCCGGGGGGATGAGACCCAGTACTTC
V: TRBV5-6; size: NA; J: TRBJ2-5; D: TRBD2; CDR3: CASSLRLGGRGGETQYF; DNA: TGTGCCAGCAGCTTAAGGCTCGGCGGGCGGGGGGGCGAGACCCAGTACTTC
V: TRBV3-1/TRBV3-2; size: NA; J: TRBJ2-2; D: NA; CDR3: CASSRSGTNTGELFF; DNA: TGTGCCAGCAGCCGGTCAGGGACTAACACCGGGGAGCTGTTTTTT
V: TRBV6-2/TRBV6-3; size: NA; J: TRBJ1-5; D: NA; CDR3: CASSYSGGGNQPQHF; DNA: TGTGCCAGCAGTTACAGCGGGGGGGGCAATCAGCCCCAGCATTTT
V: TRBV6-5; size: NA; J: TRBJ2-5; D: NA; CDR3: CASTPSGRETQYF; DNA: TGTGCCAGCACCCCTTCAGGAAGGGAGACCCAGTACTTC
V: TRBV29-1; size: NA; J: TRBJ2-3; D: TRBD1; CDR3: CSVHRGTDTQYF; DNA: TGCAGCGTACACAGGGGTACAGATACGCAGTATTTT
V: TRBV3-1/TRBV3-2; size: NA; J: TRBJ2-7; D: NA; CDR3: CASSRASYHEQYF; DNA: TGTGCCAGCAGCCGGGCTAGCTACCACGAGCAGTACTTC
V: TRBV6-5; size: NA; J: TRBJ1-3; D: TRBD1; CDR3: CASRRTGSAGNTIYF; DNA: TGTGCCAGCAGGCGGACAGGAAGCGCTGGAAACACCATATATTTT
V: TRBV19; size: NA; J: TRBJ1-2; D: TRBD1; CDR3: CASSKTGDYGYTF; DNA: TGTGCCAGTAGTAAGACAGGGGACTATGGCTACACCTTC
V: TRBV6-6; size: NA; J: TRBJ1-2; D: NA; CDR3: CASQRQAYGYTF; DNA: TGTGCCAGCCAACGTCAGGCCTATGGCTACACCTTC
V: TRBV7-9; size: NA; J: TRBJ2-7; D: NA; CDR3: CASSASRGSYEQYF; DNA: TGTGCCAGCAGCGCCTCCAGGGGATCCTACGAGCAGTACTTC
V: TRBV12-3/TRBV12-4; size: NA; J: TRBJ1-1; D: NA; CDR3: CASSLNPYPEAFF; DNA: TGTGCCAGCAGTTTGAATCCCTACCCTGAAGCTTTCTTT
V: TRBV18; size: NA; J: TRBJ1-2; D: NA; CDR3: CASSLLTGPRYGYTF; DNA: TGTGCCAGCTCACTATTAACAGGGCCTAGGTATGGCTACACCTTC
V: TRBV29-1; size: once; J: TRBJ2-7; D: TRBD2; CDR3: CSVESGEGLRPYEQYF; DNA: TGCAGCGTTGAATCCGGGGAGGGCCTCCGCCCCTACGAGCAGTACTTC
V: TRBV15; size: NA; J: TRBJ1-6; D: NA; CDR3: CATSRDQGGYSPLHF; DNA: TGTGCCACCAGCAGAGATCAAGGAGGGTATTCACCCCTCCACTTT
V: TRBV18; size: NA; J: TRBJ1-5; D: NA; CDR3: CASSPLTDQGNQPQHF; DNA: TGTGCCAGCTCACCCCTGACAGACCAGGGCAATCAGCCCCAGCATTTT
V: TRBV9; size: NA; J: TRBJ2-7; D: NA; CDR3: CASSVGAGLYEEQYF; DNA: TGTGCCAGCAGCGTAGGGGCAGGGTTATATGAAGAGCAGTACTTC
V: TRBV5-1; size: NA; J: TRBJ2-3; D: NA; CDR3: CASSLYGGSTDTQYF; DNA: TGCGCCAGCAGCTTGTATGGGGGGTCCACAGATACGCAGTATTTT
V: TRBV5-1; size: NA; J: TRBJ2-2; D: NA; CDR3: CASNRDFRGGELFF; DNA: TGCGCCAGCAACCGGGACTTTCGCGGCGGGGAGCTGTTTTTT
V: TRBV5-1; size: NA; J: TRBJ2-7; D: NA; CDR3: CASSRDRTYYEQYF; DNA: TGCGCCAGCAGCCGCGACAGGACTTACTACGAGCAGTACTTC
V: TRBV27; size: NA; J: TRBJ2-7; D: NA; CDR3: CASSLLRGTNVEQYF; DNA: TGTGCCAGCAGTTTATTGAGGGGGACCAACGTGGAGCAGTACTTC
V: TRBV30; size: NA; J: TRBJ2-7; D: TRBD2; CDR3: CAWSLRGGPTGQYF; DNA: TGTGCCTGGAGCCTGCGGGGGGGACCTACGGGGCAGTACTTC
V: TRBV9; size: NA; J: TRBJ2-3; D: NA; CDR3: CASSRGQVTDTQYF; DNA: TGTGCCAGCAGCCGTGGCCAGGTCACAGATACGCAGTATTTT
V: TRBV5-1; size: NA; J: TRBJ1-1; D: NA; CDR3: CASSDSGIPEAFF; DNA: TGCGCCAGCAGCGACTCGGGGATCCCTGAAGCTTTCTTT
V: TRBV9; size: NA; J: TRBJ1-2; D: NA; CDR3: CASSVATTGLNYGYTF; DNA: TGTGCCAGCAGCGTAGCTACTACGGGACTTAACTATGGCTACACCTTC
V: TRBV27; size: many; J: TRBJ2-1; D: TRBD1; CDR3: CASSLGTGGKYEQFF; DNA: TGTGCCAGCAGTTTAGGGACAGGGGGCAAGTATGAGCAGTTCTTC
V: TRBV7-2; size: NA; J: TRBJ2-3; D: NA; CDR3: CASSRAGGTDTQYF; DNA: TGTGCCAGCAGCCGGGCAGGGGGCACAGATACGCAGTATTTT
V: TRBV2; size: NA; J: TRBJ1-1; D: TRBD1; CDR3: CASSGQGNTEAFF; DNA: TGTGCCAGCAGTGGACAGGGGAACACTGAAGCTTTCTTT
V: TRBV10-3; size: NA; J: TRBJ2-3; D: TRBD1; CDR3: CAISGQSTDTQYF; DNA: TGTGCCATCTCGGGACAGAGCACAGATACGCAGTATTTT
V: TRBV9; size: NA; J: TRBJ1-3; D: NA; CDR3: CASSVDWPPSGNTIYF; DNA: TGTGCCAGCAGCGTAGATTGGCCGCCCTCTGGAAACACCATATATTTT
V: TRBV3-1/TRBV3-2; size: NA; J: TRBJ2-7; D: NA; CDR3: CASSQPEGWGRLYEQYF; DNA: TGTGCCAGCAGCCAACCGGAGGGGTGGGGTAGGCTCTACGAGCAGTACTTC
V: TRBV7-8; size: NA; J: TRBJ1-5; D: NA; CDR3: CASSLNRVRSNQPQHF; DNA: TGTGCCAGCAGCTTAAACCGGGTTAGGAGCAATCAGCCCCAGCATTTT
V: TRBV6-5; size: once; J: TRBJ1-6; D: NA; CDR3: CASSNRAPNSPLHF; DNA: TGTGCCAGCTCAAACAGGGCCCCTAATTCACCCCTCCACTTT
V: TRBV29-1; size: NA; J: TRBJ2-1; D: TRBD1; CDR3: CSAPGGDRGSNEQFF; DNA: TGCAGCGCCCCGGGGGGGGACAGGGGCTCCAATGAGCAGTTCTTC
V: TRBV7-9; size: NA; J: TRBJ1-4; D: NA; CDR3: CASSTWGRGNEKLFF; DNA: TGTGCCAGCAGCACTTGGGGGCGCGGTAATGAAAAACTGTTTTTT
V: TRBV4-1; size: NA; J: TRBJ2-7; D: NA; CDR3: CASSQWSGSEQYF; DNA: TGCGCCAGCAGCCAGTGGTCAGGATCCGAGCAGTACTTC
V: TRBV3-1/TRBV3-2; size: NA; J: TRBJ2-7; D: NA; CDR3: CASSPNLWTVWDEQYF; DNA: TGTGCCAGCAGCCCGAACCTGTGGACAGTCTGGGACGAGCAGTACTTC
V: TRBV7-8; size: NA; J: TRBJ1-5; D: NA; CDR3: CASSLATNQPQHF; DNA: TGTGCCAGCAGCTTAGCTACAAATCAGCCCCAGCATTTT
V: TRBV6-1; size: NA; J: TRBJ2-7; D: NA; CDR3: CASSGARGRTYEQYF; DNA: TGTGCCAGCAGTGGAGCGCGGGGTCGCACCTACGAGCAGTACTTC
V: TRBV3-1/TRBV3-2; size: few; J: TRBJ1-2; D: NA; CDR3: CASSQGSGGVGYTF; DNA: TGTGCCAGCAGCCAAGGCTCGGGGGGAGTTGGCTACACCTTC
V: TRBV4-1; size: NA; J: TRBJ2-5; D: NA; CDR3: CASSQEEGKVQETQYF; DNA: TGCGCCAGCAGCCAAGAGGAGGGGAAAGTCCAAGAGACCCAGTACTTC